One sample yielded the 2 T cell receptor beta chains listed below, sequenced in a study of T cell changes during pregnancy in multiple sclerosis. This table comes from immunoSEQ multiplex PCR, and its TCRdb copy is limited to in-frame clones, with some not included. This table holds approximately 97,000 clones, 90% found once. Sequencing used peripheral blood, obtained in the second trimester of pregnancy. These receptors all stem from a female donor in good health, enrolled as a control in a pregnancy study.

The rearrangement links TRBV10-2 to TRBJ1-3, with 7 bases identical to TRBD1. CDR1 and CDR2 from the germline V gene are WSHSY and SAAADI. CDR3 length equals 13 residues. V lost 6 bases and J lost 3; bases outside the gene matches: 2. CDR3 protein: CASRTGYGNTIYF. Written as DNA, the CDR3 is TGCGCCAGCAGGACAGGGTATGGAAACACCATATATTTT.

This chain links TRBV14 with TRBJ1-1, with D unresolved. CDR3 size: 14 residues. Germline CDR1 and CDR2: SGHDN and FVKESK. The V end was cut by 2 bases, the J end by 7 bases, with 14 bases between. The CDR3 bases are TGTGCCAGCAGCCAACCTCCACTGCCGGGTGAAGCTTTCTTT. It encodes CASSQPPLPGEAFF.